This TCR beta chain was recorded in a study of beta chain features in type 1 diabetes. The investigators reverse transcribed all of the isolated RNA, so they sequenced expressed TCRB transcripts. The protocol was immunoSEQ multiplex PCR, while the TCRdb copy is restricted to in-frame clones and leaves out a portion. The sample holds approximately 600,000 clones, roughly 12% seen once. This clone was observed a handful of times. The antigen is undetermined. Findings of the study overall: Significant though moderate, a shortening of TCRB CDR3s appeared in all four CD4+ subsets of Type 1 diabetes patients.

Source material: naive CD4+ T cells from blood. The TCR originated in a man in his thirties or forties with type 1 diabetes.

The CDR3: CASSPGVGYQETQYF. CDR3 in DNA: TGCGCCAGCAGCCCCGGGGTCGGGTACCAAGAGACCCAGTACTTC. The V gene is TRBV5-1, the J gene TRBJ2-5, with D maybe TRBD2 (5 bases). V was pared by 4 bases and J by 0 bases, with 13 bases between. The germline gives CDR1 SGHRS, CDR2 YFSETQ. The CDR3 spans 15 residues. Together with reference TRBV5-1 and TRBJ2-5, the CDR3 gives the full variable domain: KAGVTQTPRYLIKTRGQQVTLSCSPISGHRSVSWYQQTPGQGLQFLFEYFSETQRNKGNFPGRFSGRQFSNSRSEMNVSTLELGDSALYLCASSPGVGYQETQYFGPGTRLLVL.